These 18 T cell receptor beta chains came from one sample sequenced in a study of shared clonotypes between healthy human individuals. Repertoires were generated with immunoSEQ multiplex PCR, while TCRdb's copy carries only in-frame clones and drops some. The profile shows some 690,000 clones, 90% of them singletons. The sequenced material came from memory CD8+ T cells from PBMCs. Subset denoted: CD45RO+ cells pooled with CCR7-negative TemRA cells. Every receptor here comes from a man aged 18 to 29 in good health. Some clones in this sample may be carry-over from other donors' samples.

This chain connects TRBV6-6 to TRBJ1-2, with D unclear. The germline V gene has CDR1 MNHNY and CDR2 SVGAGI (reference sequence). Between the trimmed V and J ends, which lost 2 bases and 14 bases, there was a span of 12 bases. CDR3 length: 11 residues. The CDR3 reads CASSYVAVLTF. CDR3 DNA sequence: TGTGCCAGCAGTTACGTGGCAGTCTTAACCTTC.

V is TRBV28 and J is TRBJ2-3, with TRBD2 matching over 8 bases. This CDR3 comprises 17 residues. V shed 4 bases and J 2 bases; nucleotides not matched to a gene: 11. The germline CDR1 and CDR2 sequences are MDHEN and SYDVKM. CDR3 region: CASSYPQGREDTDTQYF. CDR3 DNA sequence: TGTGCCAGCAGTTACCCCCAGGGGCGGGAGGACACAGATACGCAGTATTTT.

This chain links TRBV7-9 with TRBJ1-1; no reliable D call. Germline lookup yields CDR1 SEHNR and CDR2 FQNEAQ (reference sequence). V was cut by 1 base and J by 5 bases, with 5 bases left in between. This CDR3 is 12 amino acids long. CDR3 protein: CASSLGKTEAFF. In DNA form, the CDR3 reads TGTGCCAGCAGCTTAGGGAAGACTGAAGCTTTCTTT.

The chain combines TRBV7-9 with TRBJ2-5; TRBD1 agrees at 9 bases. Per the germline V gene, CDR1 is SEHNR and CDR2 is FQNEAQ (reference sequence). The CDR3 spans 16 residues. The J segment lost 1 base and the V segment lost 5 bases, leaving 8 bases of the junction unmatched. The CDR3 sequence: CASSGRTGAFQETQYF. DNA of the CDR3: TGTGCCAGCAGCGGGAGGACAGGGGCCTTCCAAGAGACCCAGTACTTC.

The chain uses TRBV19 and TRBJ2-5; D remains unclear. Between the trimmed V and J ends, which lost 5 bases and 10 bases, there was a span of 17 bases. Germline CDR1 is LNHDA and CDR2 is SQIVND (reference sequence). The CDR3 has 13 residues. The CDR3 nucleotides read TGTGCCAGTAGTGAACACCGACGGCAGGTCCAGTACTTC. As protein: CASSEHRRQVQYF.

For the CDR3, the DNA is TGTGCCAGCAGCTTAGATTTCAGGGGCGGTGAGCAGTTCTTC. Translation gives CASSLDFRGGEQFF. The chain links TRBV11-3 to TRBJ2-1, with a tentative D call TRBD1 (6 bases). V dropped 0 bases and J dropped 9 bases, with 12 bases sitting between them. CDR1 and CDR2 from the germline V gene are SGHNT and YENEEA. This CDR3 region has 14 residues.

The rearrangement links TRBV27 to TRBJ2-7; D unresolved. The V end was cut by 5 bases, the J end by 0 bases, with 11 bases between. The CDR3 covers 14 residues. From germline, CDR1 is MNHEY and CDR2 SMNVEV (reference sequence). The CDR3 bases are TGTGCCAGCAGTGCCTCAGAAAACTCCTACGAGCAGTACTTC. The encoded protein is CASSASENSYEQYF.

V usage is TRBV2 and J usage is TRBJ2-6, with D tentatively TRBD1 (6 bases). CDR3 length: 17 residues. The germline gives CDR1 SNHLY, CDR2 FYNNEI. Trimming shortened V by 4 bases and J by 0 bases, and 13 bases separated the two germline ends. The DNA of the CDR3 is TGTGCCAGCAGTGTTTGGACAGCTGGCTCTGGGGCCAACGTCCTGACTTTC. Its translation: CASSVWTAGSGANVLTF. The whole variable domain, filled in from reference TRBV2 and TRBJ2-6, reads EPEVTQTPSHQVTQMGQEVILRCVPISNHLYFYWYRQILGQKVEFLVSFYNNEISEKSEIFDDQFSVERPDGSNFTLKIRSTKLEDSAMYFCASSVWTAGSGANVLTFGAGSRLTVL.

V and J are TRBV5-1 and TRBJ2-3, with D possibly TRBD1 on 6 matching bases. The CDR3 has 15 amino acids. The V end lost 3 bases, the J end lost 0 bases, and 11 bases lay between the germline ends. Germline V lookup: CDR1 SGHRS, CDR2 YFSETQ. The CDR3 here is CASSSEQGSTDTQYF. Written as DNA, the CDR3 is TGCGCCAGCAGCTCGGAACAGGGTAGCACAGATACGCAGTATTTT.

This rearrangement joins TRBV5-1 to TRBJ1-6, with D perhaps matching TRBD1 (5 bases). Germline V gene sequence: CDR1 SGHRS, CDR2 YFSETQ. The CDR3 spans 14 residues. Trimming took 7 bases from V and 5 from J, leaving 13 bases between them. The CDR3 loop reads CASRPTGDNSPLHF. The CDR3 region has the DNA TGCGCCAGCCGACCCACGGGGGATAATTCACCCCTCCACTTT.

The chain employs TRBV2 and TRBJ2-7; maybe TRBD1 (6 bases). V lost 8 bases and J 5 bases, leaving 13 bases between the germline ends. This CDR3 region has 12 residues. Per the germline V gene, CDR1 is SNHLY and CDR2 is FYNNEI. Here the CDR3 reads CASRDTDHEQYF. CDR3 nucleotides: TGTGCCAGCCGGGACACCGATCACGAGCAGTACTTC.

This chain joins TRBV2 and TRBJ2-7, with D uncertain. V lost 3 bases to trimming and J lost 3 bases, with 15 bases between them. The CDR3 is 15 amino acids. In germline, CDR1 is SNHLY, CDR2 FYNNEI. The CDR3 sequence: CASSDLKFPLYEQYF. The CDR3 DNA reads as TGTGCCAGCAGTGATTTAAAGTTCCCTCTCTACGAGCAGTACTTC.

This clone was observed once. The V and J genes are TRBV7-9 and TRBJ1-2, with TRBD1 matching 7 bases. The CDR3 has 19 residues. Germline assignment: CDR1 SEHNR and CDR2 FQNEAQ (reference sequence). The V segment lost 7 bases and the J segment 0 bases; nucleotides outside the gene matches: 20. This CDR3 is CASTSILATDRATNYGYTF. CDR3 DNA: TGTGCCAGCACCTCAATTCTAGCGACCGACAGGGCGACTAACTATGGCTACACCTTC.

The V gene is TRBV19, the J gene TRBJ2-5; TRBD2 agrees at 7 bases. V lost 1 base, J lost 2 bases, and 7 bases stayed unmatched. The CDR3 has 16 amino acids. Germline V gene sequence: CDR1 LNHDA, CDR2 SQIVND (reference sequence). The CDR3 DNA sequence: TGTGCCAGTAGTATAGGGGAGGGGACCCGACAAGAGACCCAGTACTTC. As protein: CASSIGEGTRQETQYF.

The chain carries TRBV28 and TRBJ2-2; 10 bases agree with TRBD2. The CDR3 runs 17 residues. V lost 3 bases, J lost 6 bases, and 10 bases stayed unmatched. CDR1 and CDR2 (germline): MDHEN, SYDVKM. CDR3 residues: CASSFASGRGFPGELFF. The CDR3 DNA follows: TGTGCCAGCAGTTTTGCTAGCGGGAGAGGTTTCCCCGGGGAGCTGTTTTTT.

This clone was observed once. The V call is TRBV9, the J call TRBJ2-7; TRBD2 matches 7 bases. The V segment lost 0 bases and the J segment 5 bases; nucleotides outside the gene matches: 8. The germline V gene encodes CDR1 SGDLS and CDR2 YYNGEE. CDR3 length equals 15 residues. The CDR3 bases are TGTGCCAGCAGCGTAGATGTTGGGAGGGCCGACGAGCAGTACTTC. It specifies CASSVDVGRADEQYF.

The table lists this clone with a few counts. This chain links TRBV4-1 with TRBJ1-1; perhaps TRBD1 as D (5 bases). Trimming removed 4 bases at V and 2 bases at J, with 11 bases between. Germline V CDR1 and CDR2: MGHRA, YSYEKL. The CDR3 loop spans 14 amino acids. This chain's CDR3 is CASSPGKVNTEAFF. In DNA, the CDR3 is TGCGCCAGCAGCCCAGGGAAAGTTAACACTGAAGCTTTCTTT.

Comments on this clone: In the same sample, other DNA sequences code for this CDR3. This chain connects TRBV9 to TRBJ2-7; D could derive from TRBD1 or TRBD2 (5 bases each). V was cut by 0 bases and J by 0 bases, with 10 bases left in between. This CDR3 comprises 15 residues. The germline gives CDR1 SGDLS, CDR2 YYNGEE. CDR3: CASSVGDRFSYEQYF. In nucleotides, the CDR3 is TGTGCCAGCAGCGTAGGGGACCGCTTCTCCTACGAGCAGTACTTC.